Listed here are 11 T cell receptor beta chains from one sample, sequenced in a study of early T cells in non-severe SARS-CoV-2 infection. Via MiXCR, TCRdb re-called the 5' RACE reads, giving one row per CDR3 protein. The repertoire holds over 50,000 distinct CDR3 sequences, with around an eighth as singletons. Material for sequencing was whole blood. The source of these receptors is an adult who was a healthcare worker with PCR-confirmed SARS-CoV-2 infection or an uninfected control (not recorded which).

This clonotype was counted only a few times. The CDR3 here is CASNIWGSTDTQYF. The CDR3 DNA reads as TGTGCCAGCAACATTTGGGGTAGCACAGATACGCAGTATTTT. The chain uses TRBV28 and TRBJ2-3, with D hard to call. CDR3 length: 14 amino acids. Germline CDR1 is MDHEN and CDR2 is SYDVKM. V was clipped by 7 bases and J by 0 bases, with 11 bases between them.

This clonotype was seen ten or more times. The J gene is TRBJ2-5, the V gene TRBV10-3; D perhaps matches TRBD1 (6 bases). The V end lost 3 bases, the J end lost 5 bases, and 22 bases lay between the germline ends. Germline CDR1 reads ENHRY; CDR2 reads SYGVKD. This CDR3 region has 17 residues. The CDR3 DNA reads as TGTGCCATCAGTGATTCCGGGACAATATCCGAGGGGGAGACCCAGTACTTC. Protein: CAISDSGTISEGETQYF.

This clonotype was seen at least ten times. The gene calls are TRBV7-8 and TRBJ2-1, with TRBD2 matching 10 bases. V lost 5 bases to trimming and J lost 3 bases; unmatched junction nucleotides: 10. CDR1 is SGHVS, CDR2 FQNEAQ, per germline. The CDR3 is 17 residues long. Written as DNA, the CDR3 is TGTGCCAGCAGCCTACCGTCCTCTAGCGGGGGCTACAATGAGCAGTTCTTC. This sequence encodes CASSLPSSSGGYNEQFF. Filled out from reference TRBV7-8 and TRBJ2-1, the complete variable domain reads GAGVSQSPRYKVAKRGQDVALRCDPISGHVSLFWYQQALGQGPEFLTYFQNEAQLDKSGLPSDRFFAERPEGSVSTLKIQRTQQEDSAVYLCASSLPSSSGGYNEQFFGPGTRLTVL.

Many counts were recorded for this clonotype. J is TRBJ2-2 and V is TRBV12-3 or TRBV12-4; tentatively, D is TRBD1 (7 bases). The CDR3 consists of 16 residues. V lost 5 bases and J lost 5, with 18 bases in between. Here the CDR3 reads CASSPQGRKNTGELFF. CDR3 coding DNA: TGTGCCAGCAGTCCACAGGGGAGGAAGAATACCGGGGAGCTGTTTTTT.

On this clonotype itself: This sequence may be a read error, since a much larger clone differs from it by one base. The chain carries TRBV20-1 and TRBJ1-3, with D unclear. CDR3 length: 11 amino acids. The germline V gene has CDR1 DFQATT and CDR2 SNEGSKA (reference sequence). CDR3 loop: CSGRVGITIYF. As DNA, the CDR3 is TGCAGCGGGCGAGTTGGAATCACCATATATTTT.

The rearrangement links TRBV29-1 to TRBJ1-5, with 8 bases fitting TRBD1. Germline V CDR1 and CDR2: SQVTM, ANQGSEA. CDR3 size: 14 residues. The V segment lost 4 bases and the J segment 3 bases; nucleotides outside the gene matches: 5. The CDR3 DNA reads TGCAGCGTTGGGGCAGGGGGCCTCAATCAGCCCCAGCATTTT. Translation gives CSVGAGGLNQPQHF.

The rearrangement joins TRBV6-6 to TRBJ2-5, with a possible D match to TRBD1 (5 bases). Per germline, CDR1 MNHNY and CDR2 SVGAGI (reference sequence). This CDR3 has 13 residues. V dropped 8 bases and J dropped 2 bases, with 12 bases sitting between them. CDR3 residues: CASQRGLQETQYF. The DNA for the CDR3 is TGTGCCAGCCAAAGGGGTCTGCAAGAGACCCAGTACTTC.

This clonotype was observed at least ten times. The J gene is TRBJ2-7, the V gene TRBV18; tentatively, D is TRBD1 (6 bases). The germline gives CDR1 KGHSH, CDR2 LQKENI. The CDR3 totals 12 residues. Trimming took off 5 bases at V and 4 bases at J, with 9 bases between the two ends. As DNA, the CDR3 is TGTGCCAGCTCAGGACAGTCTTACGAGCAGTACTTC. It codes for CASSGQSYEQYF. The whole variable domain, remainder taken from reference TRBV18 and TRBJ2-7, is NAGVMQNPRHLVRRRGQEARLRCSPMKGHSHVYWYRQLPEEGLKFMVYLQKENIIDESGMPKERFSAEFPKEGPSILRIQQVVRGDSAAYFCASSGQSYEQYFGPGTRLTVT.

This clonotype was counted ten times or more. The V call is TRBV20-1, the J call TRBJ2-5; TRBD2 matches 9 bases. The CDR3 extends over 15 amino acids. Germline loops: CDR1 DFQATT, CDR2 SNEGSKA (reference sequence). V gave up 4 bases and J gave up 2 bases; unmatched junction bases: 8. The CDR3 loop is CSAIPLAGGQETQYF. DNA for the CDR3: TGCAGTGCTATACCACTGGCGGGGGGGCAAGAGACCCAGTACTTC.

The table lists this clonotype with a few counts. This chain connects TRBV11-2 to TRBJ1-1, with D uncertain. Germline V CDR1 and CDR2: SGHAT, FQNNGV. Trimming left V 3 bases short and J 5 bases short, with 4 bases between. This CDR3 is 11 amino acids long. This CDR3 is CASSLGTEAFF. The CDR3 DNA sequence: TGTGCCAGCAGCTTGGGGACTGAAGCTTTCTTT.

Within the sample, this clonotype is medium-sized. This chain links TRBV27 with TRBJ2-7; D possibly uses TRBD1 or TRBD2 (5 bases each). The CDR3 has 15 residues. The V end lost 0 bases, the J end lost 2 bases, and 11 bases lay between the germline ends. Germline V gene lookup returns CDR1 MNHEY and CDR2 SMNVEV (reference sequence). The CDR3 DNA is TGTGCCAGCAGTTTATCGGGGACGGCAACCTACGAGCAGTACTTC. The encoded protein is CASSLSGTATYEQYF.